These 27 T cell receptor beta chains share one sample of origin, sequenced in a study of T cells in Graves' hyperthyroidism and ophthalmopathy. TCR beta CDR3 regions were amplified from RNA transcripts. HTBI primers were the set used in a first-round RT-PCR of the TCR CDR3. TCRdb re-analysed the multiplex PCR reads in MiXCR, keeping a single row per CDR3 protein. The sample includes 300,000 to 500,000 distinct CDR3 sequences, 15% of them seen just once. Sequenced: blood. These receptors came from a woman in her twenties or thirties with Graves' hyperthyroidism.

About this clonotype itself: Given a much more abundant clone one base away, this may be a read error. V and J are TRBV7-3 and TRBJ1-1; D is undetermined. The CDR3 loop spans 13 amino acids. The germline V gene encodes CDR1 SGHTA and CDR2 FQGTGA. The CDR3 DNA reads TGTGCCGGCAGCTTCTATCGGCACACTGAAGCTTTCTTT. Translation: CAGSFYRHTEAFF.

This clonotype was detected many times. CDR3 bases: TGTGCCTGGAGTACGGGACTAGCGGGAATCCGCTCCTACGAGCAGTACTTC. Amino acids: CAWSTGLAGIRSYEQYF. The chain employs TRBV30 and TRBJ2-7, with 13 bases lining up with TRBD2. In germline, CDR1 is GTSNPN, CDR2 SVGIG (reference sequence). CDR3 length equals 17 residues. The V and J ends lost 2 bases and 0 bases, in that order; junction bases with no gene match: 7.

This chain uses TRBV7-9 with TRBJ2-6; D possibly corresponds to TRBD2 (5 bases). Germline V gene sequence: CDR1 SEHNR, CDR2 FQNEAQ (reference sequence). The V gene lost 2 bases and the J gene lost 0 bases, with 11 bases spanning the gap. This CDR3 region has 17 residues. This CDR3 is CASSLSGMSSGANVLTF. The CDR3 DNA sequence: TGTGCCAGCAGCTTATCGGGGATGAGCTCTGGGGCCAACGTCCTGACTTTC.

This clonotype was counted ten times or more. The rearrangement links TRBV11-2 to TRBJ2-3; unclear D gene. The CDR3 is 18 amino acids. Germline-derived CDR1 and CDR2 are SGHAT and FQNNGV. With 1 base removed from V and 2 bases from J, the gap between germline ends came to 19 bases. CDR3 in amino acids: CASSLGLPGVLNTDTQYF. As DNA, the CDR3 is TGTGCCAGCAGCTTAGGGCTCCCTGGCGTCCTGAACACAGATACGCAGTATTTT.

The V gene is TRBV29-1, the J gene TRBJ2-1; D perhaps matches TRBD2 (6 bases). Germline CDR1 is SQVTM and CDR2 is ANQGSEA. The length of the CDR3 is 13 residues. V lost 2 bases to trimming and J lost 7 bases, with 12 bases between them. Here the CDR3 reads CSVEREAGNEQFF. For the CDR3, the DNA is TGCAGCGTTGAAAGAGAGGCGGGAAATGAGCAGTTCTTC.

This clonotype was detected ten times or more. The chain couples TRBV28 to TRBJ2-7; weak D call: TRBD2 (7 bases). Trimming took 3 bases from V and 3 from J, leaving 24 bases between them. Germline V lookup: CDR1 MDHEN, CDR2 SYDVKM. The CDR3 consists of 18 residues. CDR3 sequence reads: CASSFPTLGGVSGYEQYF. The DNA of the CDR3 is TGTGCCAGCAGTTTCCCTACCCTAGGGGGGGTCTCGGGCTACGAGCAGTACTTC.

This clonotype was recorded at least ten times. In DNA form, the CDR3 reads TGTGCCAGCAGTTTACTAGACAGCTCAACTAATGAAAAACTGTTTTTT. Amino acids: CASSLLDSSTNEKLFF. This chain links TRBV28 with TRBJ1-4, with D possibly matching TRBD1 (5 bases). The CDR3 totals 16 residues. V was trimmed by 2 bases and J by 0 bases, leaving 10 bases between them. From germline, CDR1 is MDHEN and CDR2 SYDVKM.

This clonotype was seen a few times. This chain connects TRBV20-1 to TRBJ2-2; a possible D gene is TRBD2 (6 bases). The CDR3 is 13 residues long. The V and J ends lost 5 bases and 4 bases respectively, with 11 bases between them. CDR1 DFQATT and CDR2 SNEGSKA come from the germline V gene (reference sequence). DNA for the CDR3: TGCAGTGCTCGCTGGGGGGTCACCGGGGAGCTGTTTTTT. Its translation is CSARWGVTGELFF.

This clonotype was seen many times. CDR3 protein: CASGLRLAGGPQDNEQFF. CDR3 DNA: TGTGCTAGTGGTTTGAGACTAGCGGGGGGGCCTCAAGACAATGAGCAGTTCTTC. The chain combines TRBV12-5 with TRBJ2-1; 14 nucleotides match TRBD2. CDR3 length: 18 amino acids. Germline assignment: CDR1 LGHNT and CDR2 FRNRAP. V lost 2 bases to trimming and J lost 5 bases; unmatched junction nucleotides: 8. Looking up the rest from reference TRBV12-5 and TRBJ2-1 gives the full variable domain: DARVTQTPRHKVTEMGQEVTMRCQPILGHNTVFWYRQTMMQGLELLAYFRNRAPLDDSGMPKDRFSAEMPDATLATLKIQPSEPRDSAVYFCASGLRLAGGPQDNEQFFGPGTRLTVL.

This clonotype was detected ten times or more. The chain uses TRBV6-1 and TRBJ2-5; no definite D call. Trimming left V 8 bases short and J 5 bases short, with 24 bases between. The CDR3 loop spans 16 amino acids. Per the germline V gene, CDR1 is MNHNS and CDR2 is SASEGT. The CDR3 nucleotides are TGTGCCAGCTGCAAAAGTGAGGCGACGGCTTTGGAGACCCAGTACTTC. Its translation is CASCKSEATALETQYF.

The V gene is TRBV10-1, the J gene TRBJ2-5, with 10 bases lining up with TRBD1. The germline V gene has CDR1 WNHNN and CDR2 SYGVQD (reference sequence). J lost 5 bases, V lost 2 bases, and 2 bases had no gene match. This CDR3 has 14 amino acids. The CDR3 region is CASSEGTGVETQYF. CDR3 in DNA: TGCGCCAGCAGTGAGGGGACAGGGGTGGAGACCCAGTACTTC.

This clonotype was counted a few times. CDR3 loop: CATSDPNMGSYEQYF. CDR3 DNA: TGTGCCACCAGTGACCCCAACATGGGCTCCTACGAGCAGTACTTC. The chain combines TRBV24-1 with TRBJ2-7; no firm D call. Trimming stripped 4 bases from V and 0 bases from J, with 12 bases between. Germline V lookup: CDR1 KGHDR, CDR2 SFDVKD. This CDR3 contains 15 residues.

This clonotype has more than one count but fewer than ten. The chain carries TRBV4-1 and TRBJ1-5; unclear D gene. The germline CDR1 and CDR2 sequences are MGHRA and YSYEKL. The CDR3 extends over 18 amino acids. Trimming shortened V by 1 base and J by 0 bases, and 16 bases separated the two germline ends. The CDR3 nucleotides are TGCGCCAGCAGCCAAGTAGACATGGGGTTCTATAGCAATCAGCCCCAGCATTTT. Its translation is CASSQVDMGFYSNQPQHF.

The rearrangement links TRBV11-2 to TRBJ2-7; D is perhaps TRBD2 (6 bases). The germline CDR1 and CDR2 sequences are SGHAT and FQNNGV. This CDR3 spans 13 amino acids. The ends were cut back, 6 bases at V and 2 bases at J, with 11 bases in the middle. In nucleotides, the CDR3 is TGTGCCAGCAGTGATCCGGGGGCCTACGAGCAGTACGTC. Protein sequence: CASSDPGAYEQYV.

The table lists this clonotype with a few counts. The V call is TRBV6-1, the J call TRBJ2-3; D may correspond to TRBD1 or TRBD2 (5 bases each). The CDR3 covers 15 residues. Germline loops: CDR1 MNHNS, CDR2 SASEGT. V gave up 6 bases and J gave up 0 bases, with 13 bases separating them. This chain's CDR3 is CASSRWGSSTDTQYF. CDR3 coding DNA: TGTGCCAGCAGCCGGTGGGGGTCTAGCACAGATACGCAGTATTTT.

The DNA of the CDR3 is TGTGCCAGCAGTCGCCGGGACACTAATCAGCCCCAGCATTTT. Amino acids: CASSRRDTNQPQHF. The V and J genes are TRBV6-1 and TRBJ1-5, with TRBD1 as a possible D gene (6 bases). The CDR3 consists of 14 residues. Trimming stripped 5 bases from V and 4 bases from J, with 12 bases between. CDR1 is MNHNS, CDR2 SASEGT, per germline.

The table lists this clonotype with many counts. The chain couples TRBV27 to TRBJ2-1, with D perhaps TRBD1 (5 bases). The CDR3 consists of 12 residues. Germline lookup yields CDR1 MNHEY and CDR2 SMNVEV (reference sequence). The ends were cut back, 4 bases at V and 7 bases at J, with 8 bases in the middle. The CDR3 region has the DNA TGTGCCAGCAGTTACCCAGGGAATGAGCAGTTCTTC. Its translation is CASSYPGNEQFF.

This clonotype was counted many times. The chain is built from TRBV2 and TRBJ1-1; 7 nucleotides agree with TRBD1. J lost 2 bases, V lost 4 bases, and 10 bases had no gene match. The germline V gene encodes CDR1 SNHLY and CDR2 FYNNEI. The CDR3 has 16 residues. The CDR3 reads CASSGNPRTGNTEAFF. The CDR3 DNA follows: TGTGCCAGCAGTGGAAACCCCAGGACAGGAAACACTGAAGCTTTCTTT.

This clonotype has a count of ten or more. The V call is TRBV29-1, the J call TRBJ2-7; 8 bases agree with TRBD2. Germline CDR1 and CDR2: SQVTM and ANQGSEA. V shed 7 bases, J shed 0 bases, and the junction held 2 bases outside the gene matches. The CDR3 covers 12 residues. The CDR3 DNA sequence: TGCAGCGGGGGGACTAGCTCCTACGAGCAGTACTTC. This codes for CSGGTSSYEQYF.

The chain couples TRBV20-1 to TRBJ2-5; D perhaps matches TRBD2 (6 bases). The germline CDR1 and CDR2 sequences are DFQATT and SNEGSKA (reference sequence). Deletions cut 1 base from V and 4 bases from J, with 16 bases between. The CDR3 totals 15 residues. The CDR3 spells CSARGGSGASETQYF. Written as DNA, the CDR3 is TGCAGTGCTAGAGGGGGTAGCGGAGCATCAGAGACCCAGTACTTC.

This clonotype was seen a handful of times. The chain links TRBV6-2 or TRBV6-3 to TRBJ2-7; no definite D call. The V end was cut by 4 bases, the J end by 1 base, with 14 bases between. There are 15 residues in the CDR3. Germline V gene lookup returns CDR1 MNHEY and CDR2 SVGEGT. The CDR3 DNA is TGTGCCAGCAGTTTGGGTCTTTTGGGATCCTACGAGCAGTACTTC. As protein: CASSLGLLGSYEQYF.

This rearrangement joins TRBV20-1 to TRBJ2-1; D not certain. The CDR3 loop spans 16 amino acids. CDR1 and CDR2 (germline): DFQATT, SNEGSKA (reference sequence). Trimming pared 7 bases from V and 4 bases from J, leaving 23 bases between. For the CDR3, the DNA is TGCAGTGTCAATCCGGACCATAGAAGTCCTTACAATGAGCAGTTCTTC. Translating it yields CSVNPDHRSPYNEQFF.

This clonotype was counted ten times or more. This chain uses TRBV12-3 or TRBV12-4 with TRBJ1-5, with D uncertain. The CDR3 covers 12 residues. Deletions cut 5 bases from V and 7 bases from J, with 9 bases between. CDR3 sequence: CASSLLGQPQHF. The CDR3 DNA reads TGTGCCAGCAGTCTCCTAGGCCAGCCCCAGCATTTT.

This clonotype occurred many times. This chain uses TRBV6-1 with TRBJ2-7; D gene uncertain. V was trimmed by 6 bases and J by 6 bases, leaving 12 bases between them. The germline gives CDR1 MNHNS, CDR2 SASEGT. This CDR3 has 12 amino acids. CDR3 sequence reads: CASSDQVSEQYF. Written as DNA, the CDR3 is TGTGCCAGCAGCGACCAAGTGTCCGAGCAGTACTTC.

There are a few counts of this clonotype. This may stem from a read error, because a much larger clone lies one nucleotide away. The CDR3 protein is CASSIDRFSKTQYF. As DNA, the CDR3 is TGTGCCAGCAGCATTGACAGGTTTTCGAAGACCCAGTACTTC. The V and J genes are TRBV7-3 and TRBJ2-5, with D perhaps matching TRBD1 (6 bases). The CDR3 contains 14 residues. Trimming took off 5 bases at V and 6 bases at J, with 16 bases between the two ends. Germline loops: CDR1 SGHTA, CDR2 FQGTGA. The variable domain in full, completed from reference TRBV7-3 and TRBJ2-5, reads GAGVSQTPSNKVTEKGKYVELRCDPISGHTALYWYRQSLGQGPEFLIYFQGTGAADDSGLPNDRFFAVRPEGSVSTLKIQRTERGDSAVYLCASSIDRFSKTQYFGPGTRLLVL.

This clonotype came up many times. The chain is built from TRBV2 and TRBJ2-5; no definite D call. V was shortened by 4 bases and J by 2 bases, with 5 bases between the two germline ends. The CDR3 spans 12 residues. The V gene's germline CDR1 is SNHLY and CDR2 FYNNEI. CDR3 nucleotides: TGTGCCAGCAGTGTCAGTCAAGAGACCCAGTACTTC. The encoded protein is CASSVSQETQYF.

The chain employs TRBV15 and TRBJ2-1; the match to TRBD2 covers 7 bases. Trimming cost V 5 bases and J 8 bases; bases outside gene matches: 12. This CDR3 has 15 residues. Germline CDR1 is LNHNV and CDR2 is YYDKDF (reference sequence). For the CDR3, the DNA is TGTGCCACCAGCCCCCAGGCGGGAGACTCGGATGAGCAGTTCTTC. Amino acids: CATSPQAGDSDEQFF.